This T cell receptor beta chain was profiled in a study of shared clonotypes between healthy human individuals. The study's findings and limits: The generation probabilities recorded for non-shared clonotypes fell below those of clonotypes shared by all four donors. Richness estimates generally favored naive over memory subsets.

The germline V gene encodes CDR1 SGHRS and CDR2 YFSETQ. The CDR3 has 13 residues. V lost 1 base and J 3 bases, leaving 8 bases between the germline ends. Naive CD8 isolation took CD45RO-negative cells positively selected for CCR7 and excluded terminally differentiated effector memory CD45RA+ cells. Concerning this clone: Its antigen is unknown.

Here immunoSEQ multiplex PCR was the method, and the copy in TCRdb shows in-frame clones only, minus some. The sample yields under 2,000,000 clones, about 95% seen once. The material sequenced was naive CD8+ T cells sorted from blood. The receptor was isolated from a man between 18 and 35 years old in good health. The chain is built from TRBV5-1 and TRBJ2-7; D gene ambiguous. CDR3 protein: CASSLKESYEQYF. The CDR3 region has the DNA TGCGCCAGCAGCTTGAAGGAGAGCTACGAGCAGTACTTC.